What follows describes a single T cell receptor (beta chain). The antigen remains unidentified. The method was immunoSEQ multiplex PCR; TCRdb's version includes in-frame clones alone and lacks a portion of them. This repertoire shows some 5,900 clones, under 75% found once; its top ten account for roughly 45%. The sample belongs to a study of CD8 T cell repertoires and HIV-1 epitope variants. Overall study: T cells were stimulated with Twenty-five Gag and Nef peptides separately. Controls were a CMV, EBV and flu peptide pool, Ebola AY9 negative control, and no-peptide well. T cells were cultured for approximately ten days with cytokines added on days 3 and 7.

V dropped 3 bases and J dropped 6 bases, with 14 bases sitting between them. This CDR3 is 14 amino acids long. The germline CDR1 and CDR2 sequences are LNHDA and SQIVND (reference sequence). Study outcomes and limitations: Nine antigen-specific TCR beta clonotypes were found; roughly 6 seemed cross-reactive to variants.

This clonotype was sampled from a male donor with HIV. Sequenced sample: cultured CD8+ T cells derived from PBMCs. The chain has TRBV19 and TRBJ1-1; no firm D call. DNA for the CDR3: TGTGCCAGTAGTATTAGAGGGATGGTAGCTGAAGCTTTCTTT. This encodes CASSIRGMVAEAFF.